These 11 T cell receptor beta chains were sequenced from one sample in a study of cytomegalovirus exposure and HLA in healthy donors. PCR amplification relied on 60 Vbeta primers (plus 13 Jbeta primers). Clones were sequenced by immunoSEQ multiplex PCR, and TCRdb holds only the in-frame ones, with some missing. The sample holds 130,000 to 150,000 clones, around 84% seen once. Sequencing was done on a sample of PBMCs. Every receptor here comes from a boy aged 2-9 years in good health and CMV-seronegative.

CDR3 region: CASSLSPGTGRAGEAFF. CDR3 nucleotide sequence: TGTGCCAGCAGCCTTAGCCCGGGAACAGGGAGGGCGGGTGAAGCTTTCTTT. J is TRBJ1-1 and V is TRBV7-3; perhaps TRBD1 as D (6 bases). Germline assignment: CDR1 SGHTA and CDR2 FQGTGA. This CDR3 is 17 amino acids long. With 5 bases removed from V and 7 bases from J, the gap between germline ends came to 26 bases.

The CDR3 loop reads CASREETQYF. The CDR3 DNA is TGTGCCAGTCGGGAGGAGACCCAGTACTTC. The V call is TRBV28, the J call TRBJ2-5; D perhaps matches TRBD2 (6 bases). With 9 bases removed from V and 5 bases from J, the gap between germline ends came to 7 bases. This CDR3 comprises 10 residues. Per the germline V gene, CDR1 is MDHEN and CDR2 is SYDVKM.

This clone was picked up a small number of times. J is TRBJ1-5 and V is TRBV23-1; 7 nucleotides match TRBD1. TRBV23-1 is identified as an open reading frame with a role that is uncertain. Trimming at V came to 3 bases and at J to 0 bases, leaving 8 bases not matched to a gene. The CDR3 sequence is 17 residues long. DNA for the CDR3: TGCGCCAGCAGTCATAAACAGGGGAGGCATAGCAATCAGCCCCAGCATTTT. Translation: CASSHKQGRHSNQPQHF.

Notes on this clone: The junction shows a germline mismatch at one end, possibly a read error. The V call is TRBV10-3, the J call TRBJ1-3; D is unresolved. The CDR3 is made up of 13 amino acids. Germline values: CDR1 ENHRY, CDR2 SYGVKD. The CDR3 region is CAGSTDSGNTVYF. The CDR3 bases are TGTGCCGGTTCGACGGACTCTGGAAACACCGTATATTTT.

The chain joins TRBV10-3 to TRBJ2-7, with D maybe TRBD2 (5 bases). Trimming removed 2 bases from V and 0 bases from J, with 23 bases in between. The germline V gene has CDR1 ENHRY and CDR2 SYGVKD. The CDR3 loop spans 19 amino acids. The CDR3 loop reads CAISEGPQATGIHSYEQYF. The DNA for the CDR3 is TGTGCCATCAGTGAGGGCCCCCAAGCGACGGGAATACACTCCTACGAGCAGTACTTC.

The genes are TRBV11-3 and TRBJ2-1, with TRBD1 matching 8 bases. There are 15 residues in the CDR3. V dropped 4 bases and J dropped 7; count of bases not matched to a gene: 9. Per the germline V gene, CDR1 is SGHNT and CDR2 is YENEEA. CDR3 region: CASSSPGGRHNEQFF. The CDR3 DNA is TGTGCCAGCAGCTCCCCAGGGGGCCGACATAATGAGCAGTTCTTC.

V gene TRBV9 combines with J gene TRBJ2-5; tentative D call: TRBD2 (7 bases). V was cut by 4 bases and J by 1 base, with 11 bases left in between. Looked up from germline, CDR1 is SGDLS and CDR2 is YYNGEE. This CDR3 is 14 amino acids long. The CDR3 protein is CASSPGGPQETQYF. CDR3 sequence (DNA): TGTGCCAGCAGCCCGGGGGGCCCCCAAGAGACCCAGTACTTC.

In this sample, this clone turned up a few times. The chain uses TRBV5-1 and TRBJ2-3, with a possible D match to TRBD1 (6 bases). CDR1 and CDR2 from the germline V gene are SGHRS and YFSETQ. This CDR3 comprises 17 residues. The ends were cut back, 5 bases at V and 2 bases at J, with 21 bases in the middle. CDR3 protein: CASRLYGTLTNTDTQYF. The CDR3 DNA is TGCGCCAGCAGGCTGTACGGGACACTTACCAACACAGATACGCAGTATTTT.

There are a few counts of this clone. The V and J genes are TRBV6-1 and TRBJ1-1, with 7 nucleotides matching TRBD1. V lost 7 bases to trimming and J lost 3 bases; unmatched junction nucleotides: 8. The CDR3 has 14 residues. Germline V gives CDR1 MNHNS, CDR2 SASEGT. The CDR3 protein is CASTSTGYDTEAFF. The CDR3 DNA follows: TGTGCCAGCACCTCGACAGGGTACGACACTGAAGCTTTCTTT.

V gene TRBV7-2 combines with J gene TRBJ1-2, with TRBD1 as a possible D gene (6 bases). Trimming removed 3 bases from V and 8 bases from J, with 25 bases in between. CDR3 size: 17 residues. The germline CDR1 and CDR2 sequences are SGHTA and FQGNSA. The DNA for the CDR3 is TGTGCCAGCAGCTTTGGAATAAGTCGACAGGACGGCTTCGGCTACACCTTC. Translating gives CASSFGISRQDGFGYTF.

The chain links TRBV7-3 to TRBJ2-6; tentative D call: TRBD1 (5 bases). V was cut by 2 bases and J by 0 bases, with 5 bases left in between. This CDR3 region has 15 residues. CDR1 is SGHTA, CDR2 FQGTGA, per germline. CDR3 coding DNA: TGTGCCAGCAGCTTAGGGGCCTCTGGGGCCAACGTCCTGACTTTC. Its translation is CASSLGASGANVLTF.